Sequencing of this TCR beta chain was carried out in a study of T-cell reconstitution after alpha-beta-depleted transplantation in children. It was with unique molecular identifiers that the TCRbeta library was prepared. Via MiXCR, TCRdb re-called the PCR reads, giving one row per CDR3 protein. The table has roughly 200,000 distinct CDR3 sequences, less than 15% seen once. This clonotype was seen ten or more times. This clonotype was sampled from a human donor who donated a stem cell graft to a child with acute lymphoblastic leukemia. Specimen: PBMCs from the stem cell graft donor, collected from the stem cell graft.

This CDR3 reads CSAGTGKRRGNQPQHF. DNA for the CDR3: TGCAGTGCTGGGACAGGGAAAAGGCGGGGCAATCAGCCCCAGCATTTT. The genes are TRBV20-1 and TRBJ1-5; 9 nucleotides line up with TRBD1. V trimming: 5 bases; J trimming: 2 bases; junction bases outside the gene matches: 10. The CDR3 runs 16 residues. CDR1 DFQATT and CDR2 SNEGSKA come from the germline V gene (reference sequence).